Listed below are T cell receptor beta chains from one sample, sequenced in a study of blood T cell repertoires in COVID-19. The repertoire was sequenced with immunoSEQ multiplex PCR; TCRdb's copy has only in-frame clones and lacks some. The sample lists under 90,000 clones; around 85% were seen once. The sample taken for sequencing was peripheral blood. These receptors all come from a woman older than 75 with active or convalescent COVID-19. The conserved cysteine and the conserved F or W are not part of the CDR3 here. D genes are given only for firm matches. Clone sizes are given selectively: once, few, many, or a class where the clone is expanded.

TRBV4-3	.	TRBJ2-1	15	.	ASSQDAPRGSYNEQF
TRBV5-1	.	TRBJ2-5	13	.	ASSLVAGGGETQY
TRBV19	TRBD1	TRBJ1-1	11	once	ASLQGWGTEAF
TRBV24-1	.	TRBJ2-2	13	few	ATAPGHANTGELF
TRBV7-9	.	TRBJ2-7	9	.	ASSVLDEQY
TRBV23-1	TRBD1	TRBJ1-4	12	.	ASSHFGQGEKLF
TRBV9	TRBD1	TRBJ1-1	15	.	ASSVNGQGARETEAF
TRBV24-1	.	TRBJ2-3	13	once	ATSDPAGAPVAQY
TRBV7-3	TRBD1	TRBJ2-5	12	.	ASSSRTGEETQY
TRBV7-2	.	TRBJ1-2	11	.	ASSRLGLYGYT
TRBV7-2	.	TRBJ1-3	13	.	ASSPTTFLGNTIY
TRBV10-3	TRBD1	TRBJ2-2	14	few	AISGAYRGATGELF
TRBV5-4	.	TRBJ2-5	11	.	ASSWGRVETQY
TRBV28	.	TRBJ1-1	9	.	ASRSKTEAF
TRBV28	.	TRBJ1-5	12	.	ASRPNDSNQPQH
TRBV28	.	TRBJ1-2	15	.	ASSLELKAGKDYGYT
TRBV11-2	.	TRBJ1-3	12	.	ASGGYSSGNTIY
TRBV19	TRBD2	TRBJ2-1	12	.	ASSTLAGYNEQF
TRBV21-1	.	TRBJ2-5	16	.	ASTVRFRGHLVQETQY
TRBV9	TRBD1	TRBJ1-2	12	few	ASSPGQQNYGYT
TRBV7-3	TRBD2	TRBJ2-3	14	.	ASSSGGLAGVDTQY
TRBV19	TRBD2	TRBJ2-2	13	.	ASSERGGGTGELF
TRBV9	.	TRBJ1-3	13	.	ASSIHLDGGNTIY
TRBV11-3	.	TRBJ1-6	12	.	ASSLRSYNSPLH
TRBV9	TRBD2	TRBJ2-7	13	few	ASSVGLAGNYEQY
TRBV5-1	.	TRBJ2-2	14	.	ASSSLTGSNTGELF
TRBV11-2	.	TRBJ1-3	14	.	ASSLPDSRSGNTIY
TRBV6-5	.	TRBJ1-1	14	.	ASSYLQGRGNTEAF
TRBV4-3	.	TRBJ1-2	13	.	ASSQGRRSVNGYT
TRBV28	.	TRBJ2-3	11	.	ASRLGGADTQY
TRBV28	TRBD1	TRBJ1-5	16	few	ASSYRDRGSQLNQPQH
TRBV27	TRBD2	TRBJ2-3	14	.	ASTKAGGPGTDTQY
TRBV6-2/TRBV6-3	TRBD2	TRBJ2-7	14	.	ASSYGTSGFSYEQY
TRBV6-5	.	TRBJ1-2	12	.	ASSYSQGNYGYT
TRBV5-1	.	TRBJ1-5	10	.	ASSLVVQPQH
TRBV21-1	.	TRBJ1-6	12	.	ASSPPKGNSPLH
TRBV4-1	TRBD1	TRBJ1-4	14	.	ASSQLQGATNEKLF
TRBV2	TRBD1	TRBJ2-7	10	once	ASGQGANEQY
TRBV5-6	.	TRBJ1-4	12	.	ASSRGRSNEKLF
TRBV5-4	TRBD1	TRBJ2-6	15	.	ASGYLDRGPGANVLT
TRBV5-4	TRBD1	TRBJ2-7	12	.	ATHAGTGGDEQY
TRBV2	TRBD1	TRBJ2-5	11	.	ASNRDRVETQY
TRBV5-1	TRBD2	TRBJ2-7	15	.	ASSRRSSTSGSREQY
TRBV30	TRBD1	TRBJ2-7	11	.	AFKGAGVYEQY
TRBV30	.	TRBJ2-7	13	.	ACPRRGGFSYEQY
TRBV7-9	.	TRBJ1-1	13	.	AYAGEGISNTEAF
TRBV3-1/TRBV3-2	TRBD2	TRBJ2-1	13	.	ASSLKRGRYNEQF
TRBV28	TRBD1	TRBJ1-2	10	.	ASGDRDYGYT
TRBV7-2	TRBD1	TRBJ1-5	15	.	ASSSRQGAVIGQPQH
TRBV2	.	TRBJ2-1	9	.	AGRGYNEQF
TRBV4-3	TRBD2	TRBJ2-7	16	.	ASSQASGGLAFSYEQY
TRBV21-1	.	TRBJ1-6	13	.	ASSWTGSYNSPLH
TRBV11-3	TRBD1	TRBJ2-7	12	.	ASSSGTGTYEQY